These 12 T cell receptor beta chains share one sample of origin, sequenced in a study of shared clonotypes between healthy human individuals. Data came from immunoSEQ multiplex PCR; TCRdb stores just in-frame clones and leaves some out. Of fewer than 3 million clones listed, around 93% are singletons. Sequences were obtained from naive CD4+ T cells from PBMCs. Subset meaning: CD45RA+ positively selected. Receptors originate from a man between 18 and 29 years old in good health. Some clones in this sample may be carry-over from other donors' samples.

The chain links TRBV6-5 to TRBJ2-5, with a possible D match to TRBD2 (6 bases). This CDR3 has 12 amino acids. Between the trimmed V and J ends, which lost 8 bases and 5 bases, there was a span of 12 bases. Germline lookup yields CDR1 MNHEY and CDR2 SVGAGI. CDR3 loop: CASLSSGETQYF. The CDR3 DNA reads TGTGCCAGCTTATCCAGCGGGGAGACCCAGTACTTC.

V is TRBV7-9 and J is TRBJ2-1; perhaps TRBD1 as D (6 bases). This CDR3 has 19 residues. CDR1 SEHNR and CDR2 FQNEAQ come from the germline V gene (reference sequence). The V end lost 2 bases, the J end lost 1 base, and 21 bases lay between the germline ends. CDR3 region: CASSLILGGTSISYNEQFF. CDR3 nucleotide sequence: TGTGCCAGCAGCTTAATCCTTGGGGGCACCTCGATATCCTACAATGAGCAGTTCTTC.

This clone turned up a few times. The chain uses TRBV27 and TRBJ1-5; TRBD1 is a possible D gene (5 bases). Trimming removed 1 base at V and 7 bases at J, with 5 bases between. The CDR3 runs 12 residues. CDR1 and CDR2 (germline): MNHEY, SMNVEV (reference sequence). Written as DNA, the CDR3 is TGTGCCAGCAGTTTATGGGGGCAGCCCCAGCATTTT. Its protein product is CASSLWGQPQHF.

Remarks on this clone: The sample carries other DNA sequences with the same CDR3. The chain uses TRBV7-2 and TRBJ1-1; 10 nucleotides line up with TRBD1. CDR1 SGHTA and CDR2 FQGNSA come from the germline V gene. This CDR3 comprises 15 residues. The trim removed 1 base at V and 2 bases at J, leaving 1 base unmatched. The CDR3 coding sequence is TGTGCCAGCAGCTTAGGGACAGGGGGTAACACTGAAGCTTTCTTT. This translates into CASSLGTGGNTEAFF. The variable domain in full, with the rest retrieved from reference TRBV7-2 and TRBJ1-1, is GAGVSQSPSNKVTEKGKDVELRCDPISGHTALYWYRQSLGQGLEFLIYFQGNSAPDKSGLPSDRFSAERTGGSVSTLTIQRTQQEDSAVYLCASSLGTGGNTEAFFGQGTRLTVV.

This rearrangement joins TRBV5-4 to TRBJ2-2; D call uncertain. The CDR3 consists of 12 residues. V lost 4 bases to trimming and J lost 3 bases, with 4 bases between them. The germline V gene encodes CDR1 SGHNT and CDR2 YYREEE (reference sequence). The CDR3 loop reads CASSPHTGELFF. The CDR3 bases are TGTGCCAGCAGCCCCCACACCGGGGAGCTGTTTTTT.

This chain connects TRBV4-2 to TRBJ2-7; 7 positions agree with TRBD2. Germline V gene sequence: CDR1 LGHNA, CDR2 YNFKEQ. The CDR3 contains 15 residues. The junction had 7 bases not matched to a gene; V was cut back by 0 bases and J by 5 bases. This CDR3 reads CASSQDLRGEDEQYF. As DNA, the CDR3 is TGTGCCAGCAGCCAAGATTTACGGGGGGAAGACGAGCAGTACTTC.

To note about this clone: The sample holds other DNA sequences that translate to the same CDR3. The CDR3 spells CASSLGGSGQPQHF. The DNA for the CDR3 is TGCGCCAGCAGCTTGGGTGGGTCAGGGCAGCCCCAGCATTTT. The V and J genes are TRBV5-1 and TRBJ1-5; perhaps TRBD1 as D (5 bases). Germline V gene lookup returns CDR1 SGHRS and CDR2 YFSETQ. Between the trimmed V and J ends, which lost 0 bases and 7 bases, there was a span of 11 bases. The CDR3 has 14 residues.

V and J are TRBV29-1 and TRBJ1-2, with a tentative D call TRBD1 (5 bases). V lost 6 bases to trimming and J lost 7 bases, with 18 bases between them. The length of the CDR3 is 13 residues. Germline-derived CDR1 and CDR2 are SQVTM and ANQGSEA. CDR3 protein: CSVGGGVRTGYTF. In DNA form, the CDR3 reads TGCAGCGTGGGGGGTGGGGTCCGCACTGGCTACACCTTC. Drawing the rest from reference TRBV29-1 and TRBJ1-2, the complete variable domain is SAVISQKPSRDICQRGTSLTIQCQVDSQVTMMFWYRQQPGQSLTLIATANQGSEATYESGFVIDKFPISRPNLTFSTLTVSNMSPEDSSIYLCSVGGGVRTGYTFGSGTRLTVV.

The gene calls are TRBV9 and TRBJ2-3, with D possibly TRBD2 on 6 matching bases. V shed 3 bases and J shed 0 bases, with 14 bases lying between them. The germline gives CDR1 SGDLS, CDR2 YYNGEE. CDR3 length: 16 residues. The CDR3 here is CASSDKSSGSTDTQYF. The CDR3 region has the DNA TGTGCCAGCAGCGATAAGAGTAGCGGCAGCACAGATACGCAGTATTTT. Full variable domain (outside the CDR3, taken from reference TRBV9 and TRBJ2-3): DSGVTQTPKHLITATGQRVTLRCSPRSGDLSVYWYQQSLDQGLQFLIQYYNGEERAKGNILERFSAQQFPDLHSELNLSSLELGDSALYFCASSDKSSGSTDTQYFGPGTRLTVL.

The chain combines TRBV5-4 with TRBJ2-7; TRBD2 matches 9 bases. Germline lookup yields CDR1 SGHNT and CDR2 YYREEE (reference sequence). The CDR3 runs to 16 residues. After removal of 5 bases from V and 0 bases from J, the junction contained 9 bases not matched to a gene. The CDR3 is CASRRSVAGASYEQYF. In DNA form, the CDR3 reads TGTGCCAGCAGGCGATCTGTAGCGGGAGCCTCCTACGAGCAGTACTTC.

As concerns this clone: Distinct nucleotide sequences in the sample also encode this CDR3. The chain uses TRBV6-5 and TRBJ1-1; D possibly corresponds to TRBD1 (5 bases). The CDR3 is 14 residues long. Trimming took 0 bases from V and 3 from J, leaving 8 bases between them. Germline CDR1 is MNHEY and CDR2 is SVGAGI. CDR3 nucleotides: TGTGCCAGCAGTTACTCGGGGGGGGACACTGAAGCTTTCTTT. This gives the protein CASSYSGGDTEAFF.

The CDR3 loop is CASSALAGGEQYF. The CDR3 region has the DNA TGTGCCAGCAGCGCACTAGCGGGAGGGGAGCAGTACTTC. This chain uses TRBV9 with TRBJ2-7, with 13 bases matching TRBD2. Germline assignment: CDR1 SGDLS and CDR2 YYNGEE. CDR3 size: 13 residues. Trimming at V came to 3 bases and at J to 7 bases, leaving 1 base not matched to a gene.